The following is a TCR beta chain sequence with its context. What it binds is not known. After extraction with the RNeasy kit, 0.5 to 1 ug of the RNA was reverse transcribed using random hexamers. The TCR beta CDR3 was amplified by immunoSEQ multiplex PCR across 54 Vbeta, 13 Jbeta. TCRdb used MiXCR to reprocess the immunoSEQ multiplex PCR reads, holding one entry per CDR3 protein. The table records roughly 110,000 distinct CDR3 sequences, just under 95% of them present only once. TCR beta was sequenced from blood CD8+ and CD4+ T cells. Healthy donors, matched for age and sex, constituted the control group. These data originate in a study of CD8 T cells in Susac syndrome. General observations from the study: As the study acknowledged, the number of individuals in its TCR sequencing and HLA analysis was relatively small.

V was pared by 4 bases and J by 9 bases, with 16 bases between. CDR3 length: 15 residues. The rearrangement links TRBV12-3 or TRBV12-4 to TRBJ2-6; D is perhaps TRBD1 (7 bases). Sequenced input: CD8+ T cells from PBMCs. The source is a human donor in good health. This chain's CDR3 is CASSSSAGGGNVLTF. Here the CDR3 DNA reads TGTGCCAGCAGTTCCTCGGCAGGGGGAGGCAACGTCCTGACTTTC.